The present entry profiles one TCR beta chain with its context. Its antigen remains unidentified. The PCR employed 60 Vbeta primers together with 13 Jbeta primers. Repertoires were generated with immunoSEQ multiplex PCR, while TCRdb's copy carries only in-frame clones and drops some. The sample records 150,000 to 200,000 clones, 79% being singletons. CDR1 is SGHTA, CDR2 FQGNSA, per germline. Trimming stripped 2 bases from V and 0 bases from J, with 11 bases between. This CDR3 has 16 amino acids. The data are from a study of cytomegalovirus exposure and HLA in healthy donors. Study summary: Earlier results showed roughly 120 million unique TCR beta sequences derived from about 179 million T cells. Out of 398 genotyped donors, less than 85% belonged to the Caucasian-associated ancestry cluster.

Overall study findings and caveats: Certain sequence variants were highly shared and formed a cluster, and this cluster was likely a sequencing artifact.

This receptor was identified in a girl aged 10-17 years in good health and CMV-seropositive. This chain joins TRBV7-2 and TRBJ1-3, with D possibly TRBD1 on 6 matching bases. The sample taken for sequencing was PBMCs. CDR3 sequence (DNA): TGTGCCAGCAGCTTACAGGGGCTTGTCTCTGGAAACACCATATATTTT. Protein sequence: CASSLQGLVSGNTIYF.